The rows below give T cell receptor beta chains drawn from one sample of a study of identical twins. Using its own MiXCR run on the 5' RACE reads, TCRdb lists one record per CDR3 protein. The data hold 500,000 to 600,000 distinct CDR3 sequences, with about 20% observed a single time. The same specimen was also included in a second study, on T cells expressing NK-cell markers.

Specimen: CD4+ T cells sorted from blood. The receptors derive from a woman under 30 in good health. Each CDR3 is given with its conserved first and last residue. The order of the fields is V gene, J gene, clone size, D gene, CDR3 protein, CDR3 DNA. D genes are given only for firm matches. Clone size is stated in some rows and not others, as once, few, many or a class when expanded.

>TRBV11-2|TRBJ2-1|few|TRBD2
CASSPIGLAGHPYNEQFF
TGTGCCAGCAGCCCTATTGGACTAGCGGGCCACCCCTACAATGAGCAGTTCTTC
>TRBV3-1|TRBJ2-1|few|.
CASSHRGAWGHEQFF
TGTGCCAGCAGCCACCGAGGGGCGTGGGGCCATGAGCAGTTCTTC
>TRBV12-3/TRBV12-4|TRBJ2-1|many|.
CASSRRDGNNEQFF
TGTGCCAGCAGCCGCCGGGACGGTAACAATGAGCAGTTCTTC
>TRBV25-1|TRBJ2-2|few|.
CASSVDLNTGELFF
TGTGCCAGCAGTGTGGACTTGAACACCGGGGAGCTGTTTTTT
>TRBV19|TRBJ2-6|few|.
CASMPGTSGANVLTF
TGTGCCAGTATGCCGGGGACATCTGGGGCCAACGTCCTGACTTTC
>TRBV5-1|TRBJ2-1|few|TRBD2
CASSLELAGPNEQFF
TGCGCCAGCAGCTTGGAACTAGCGGGACCTAATGAGCAGTTCTTC
>TRBV12-3/TRBV12-4|TRBJ1-5|.|TRBD1
CASSSAQGESNQPQHF
TGTGCCAGCAGTTCGGCACAGGGGGAGAGCAATCAGCCCCAGCATTTT
>TRBV20-1|TRBJ1-2|few|.
CSARDPLSDGYTF
TGCAGTGCTAGAGATCCCCTGAGCGATGGCTACACCTTC
>TRBV3-1|TRBJ1-3|many|.
CASSQETVSGNTIYF
TGTGCCAGCAGCCAAGAGACCGTTTCTGGAAACACCATATATTTT
>TRBV29-1|TRBJ1-4|many|.
CSVWGSDEKLFF
TGCAGCGTTTGGGGGTCTGATGAAAAACTGTTTTTT
>TRBV20-1|TRBJ1-1|few|.
CSARDPRGRDTEAFF
TGCAGTGCTAGAGACCCAAGGGGCAGGGACACTGAAGCTTTCTTT
>TRBV15|TRBJ2-3|.|TRBD2
CATSHNRLAGVPDTQYF
TGTGCCACCAGCCACAACCGACTAGCGGGGGTCCCAGATACGCAGTATTTT
>TRBV10-3|TRBJ2-7|.|.
CAISAIPGNNEQYF
TGTGCCATCAGTGCAATCCCGGGGAATAACGAGCAGTACTTC
>TRBV6-2/TRBV6-3|TRBJ2-3|.|.
CAIAKGDTQYF
TGTGCCATAGCGAAGGGAGATACGCAGTATTTT
>TRBV20-1|TRBJ2-7|many|TRBD1
CSARATGREQYF
TGCAGTGCTAGAGCGACAGGGCGCGAGCAGTACTTC
>TRBV20-1|TRBJ2-7|few|.
CSGASTSKQYF
TGCAGCGGTGCTAGTACGTCTAAGCAGTACTTC
>TRBV20-1|TRBJ2-1|.|TRBD2
CSARVALAGGYEQFF
TGCAGTGCTAGAGTGGCTCTAGCGGGGGGGTATGAGCAGTTCTTC
>TRBV20-1|TRBJ2-4|few|TRBD2
CSAALSGSLAKNIQYF
TGCAGTGCTGCTCTTAGCGGGAGTTTGGCCAAAAACATTCAGTACTTC
>TRBV20-1|TRBJ1-1|few|.
CSAQRRVMNTEAFF
TGCAGTGCACAGCGACGAGTCATGAACACTGAAGCTTTCTTT
>TRBV7-2|TRBJ2-1|.|TRBD2
CASSSTSGTYNEQFF
TGTGCCAGCAGCTCGACTAGCGGGACCTACAATGAGCAGTTCTTC
>TRBV7-3|TRBJ2-2|.|.
CASSLSPGELFF
TGTGCCAGCAGCTTAAGCCCCGGGGAGCTGTTTTTT
>TRBV9|TRBJ2-7|.|.
CASSVGVGVGAYEQYF
TGTGCCAGCAGCGTAGGTGTCGGGGTTGGGGCCTACGAGCAGTACTTC
>TRBV11-3|TRBJ1-1|few|TRBD1
CASRRNRGIGPEAFF
TGTGCCAGCAGGCGTAACAGGGGCATAGGCCCTGAAGCTTTCTTT
>TRBV7-2|TRBJ2-7|once|.
CASSPSQGLIYEQYF
TGTGCCAGCAGCCCCTCACAGGGATTGATCTACGAGCAGTACTTC
>TRBV7-3|TRBJ2-7|.|.
CASSLTRQHEQYF
TGTGCCAGCAGCTTAACCCGACAACACGAGCAGTACTTC
>TRBV6-1|TRBJ2-3|.|.
CASSRDHSDTQYF
TGTGCCAGCAGCCGGGACCATTCCGATACGCAGTATTTT
>TRBV12-3/TRBV12-4|TRBJ1-6|.|.
CASKGRAGSPLHF
TGTGCCAGCAAGGGCAGGGCAGGTTCACCCCTCCACTTT
>TRBV27|TRBJ1-1|.|.
CASSRNPGSNTEAFF
TGTGCCAGCAGTCGAAATCCGGGAAGTAACACTGAAGCTTTCTTT
>TRBV9|TRBJ2-4|.|.
CASSVGEAKNIQYF
TGTGCCAGCAGCGTAGGGGAGGCCAAAAACATTCAGTACTTC
>TRBV7-8|TRBJ2-3|many|TRBD2
CASSSPGSGIADTQYF
TGTGCCAGCAGCTCACCCGGGAGCGGGATAGCAGATACGCAGTATTTT
>TRBV4-1|TRBJ1-2|.|TRBD1
CASSQDPIWTGKIYGYTF
TGCGCCAGCAGCCAAGACCCTATTTGGACAGGGAAAATCTATGGCTACACCTTC
>TRBV6-2/TRBV6-3|TRBJ2-5|.|.
CATSYRRQETQYF
TGTGCCACCTCCTACCGTCGTCAAGAGACCCAGTACTTC
>TRBV10-3|TRBJ2-1|many|.
CAIMGTNEQFF
TGTGCCATCATGGGAACCAATGAGCAGTTCTTC
>TRBV27|TRBJ2-7|.|TRBD2
CASSLSTSGRNEQYF
TGTGCCAGCAGTTTATCGACTAGCGGGAGGAACGAGCAGTACTTC
>TRBV15|TRBJ2-7|.|TRBD2
CATSRGDSGGRRGEQYF
TGTGCCACCAGCAGAGGTGATAGCGGGGGGAGGAGGGGCGAGCAGTACTTC
>TRBV29-1|TRBJ1-2|.|.
CSVVGVYGYTF
TGCAGCGTTGTAGGGGTTTATGGCTACACCTTC
>TRBV12-3/TRBV12-4|TRBJ1-1|few|.
CASSFIGTEAFF
TGTGCCAGCAGTTTTATAGGCACTGAAGCTTTCTTT
>TRBV9|TRBJ2-7|.|TRBD2
CASSPGLGDEQYF
TGTGCCAGCAGCCCAGGACTAGGGGACGAGCAGTACTTC
>TRBV9|TRBJ2-3|few|.
CASSVTRGDTQYF
TGTGCCAGCAGCGTAACCCGTGGGGATACGCAGTATTTT
>TRBV7-6|TRBJ1-1|.|.
CASSLTPGEAFF
TGTGCCAGCAGCTTAACCCCAGGGGAAGCTTTCTTT
>TRBV12-3/TRBV12-4|TRBJ1-6|few|.
CASSLETAALHF
TGTGCCAGCAGTTTAGAAACCGCGGCCCTCCACTTT
>TRBV12-3/TRBV12-4|TRBJ2-7|few|.
CASGWGDYEQYF
TGTGCCAGTGGGTGGGGTGACTACGAGCAGTACTTC